This section outlines one T cell receptor beta chain sequence together with its context. Sequencing was performed with immunoSEQ multiplex PCR; in TCRdb, only in-frame clones are kept and a portion is missing. The table has tens of thousands of clones, 96% seen once. The V end lost 10 bases, the J end lost 6 bases, and 22 bases lay between the germline ends. This CDR3 is 14 amino acids long. Germline V CDR1 and CDR2: MNHEY, SMNVEV (reference sequence). This specimen belongs to a study of cytomegalovirus exposure and HLA in healthy donors. The chain combines TRBV27 with TRBJ2-7, with a possible D match to TRBD2 (6 bases). The sequence was obtained from a man in his late teens or twenties in good health and CMV-seronegative. The sample consisted of PBMCs. CDR3 loop: CATMGTSSLGEQYF. CDR3 bases: TGTGCCACCATGGGCACTAGCTCCCTCGGCGAGCAGTACTTC.